Listed below are T cell receptor beta chains from one sample, sequenced in a study of beta chain features in type 1 diabetes. Measured with immunoSEQ multiplex PCR; TCRdb has only the in-frame clones, and not every one. The sample yields under 150,000 clones, roughly 48% seen once. The material sequenced was Tregs from blood. These receptors all come from a man between 18 and 35 years old in good health. The CDR3 runs from the conserved cysteine through the conserved F or W. The D gene is left open where the match is weak. Not all rows give a size; the values are once, few, many and, for expanded clones, a class.

D: TRBD1
size: once
V: TRBV27
J: TRBJ1-3
DNA: TGTGCCAGCAGTCCACAGGGGAGAAACACCATATATTTT
CDR3: CASSPQGRNTIYF

D: TRBD1
size: few
V: TRBV27
J: TRBJ1-6
DNA: TGTGCCAGCAGGGTGGGACAGGTGGTCGCCTCACCCCTCCACTTT
CDR3: CASRVGQVVASPLHF

D: .
size: few
V: TRBV7-9
J: TRBJ2-7
DNA: TGTGCCAGCAGCCCAGGACGGGGATGGGACTACGAGCAGTACTTC
CDR3: CASSPGRGWDYEQYF

D: .
size: .
V: TRBV18
J: TRBJ1-2
DNA: TGTGCCAGCTCACCACCGCAGGGCCCTCCCTCTAACACCTTC
CDR3: CASSPPQGPPSNTF

D: .
size: few
V: TRBV28
J: TRBJ2-7
DNA: TGTGCCAGCAGTTCCCTCCCCTGGGAGGGGGGGACCTACGAGCAGTACTTC
CDR3: CASSSLPWEGGTYEQYF

D: .
size: .
V: TRBV7-2
J: TRBJ1-1
DNA: TGTGCCAGCAGCTTATGGCAGGGAAACACTGAAGCTTTCTTT
CDR3: CASSLWQGNTEAFF

D: .
size: .
V: TRBV5-1
J: TRBJ2-3
DNA: TGCGCCAGCAGCCAAGGGGCCTGGAAGCAGTATTTT
CDR3: CASSQGAWKQYF

D: TRBD1
size: few
V: TRBV28
J: TRBJ2-7
DNA: TGTGCCGCACAGGGGTCGAACTACGAGCAGTACTTC
CDR3: CAAQGSNYEQYF

D: .
size: .
V: TRBV4-3
J: TRBJ2-2
DNA: TGCGCCAGCAGCCAACCGGACAGACAATACACCGGGGAGCTGTTTTTT
CDR3: CASSQPDRQYTGELFF

D: .
size: once
V: TRBV2
J: TRBJ2-7
DNA: TGTGCCAGCAGAGCGACATCGGCGGGCTCCTACGAGCAGTACTTC
CDR3: CASRATSAGSYEQYF

D: .
size: few
V: TRBV5-5
J: TRBJ2-1
DNA: TGTGCCAGCAGTTTCTGGGGCAGTGAGCAGTTCTTC
CDR3: CASSFWGSEQFF

D: .
size: few
V: TRBV19
J: TRBJ2-3
DNA: TGTGCCAGTAGCCAACTTCGCACAGATACGCAGTATTTT
CDR3: CASSQLRTDTQYF

D: .
size: .
V: TRBV7-2
J: TRBJ2-2
DNA: TGTGCCAGCAGCTCCTACACCGGGGAGCTGTTTTTT
CDR3: CASSSYTGELFF

D: TRBD1
size: .
V: TRBV27
J: TRBJ2-3
DNA: TGTGCCAGCAGTTTATACAGGGGGGTCCCGCAGTATTTT
CDR3: CASSLYRGVPQYF

D: TRBD2
size: .
V: TRBV5-6
J: TRBJ2-4
DNA: TGTGCCAGCGAGCTAGCGGGGGGGGGCATTCAGTACTTC
CDR3: CASELAGGGIQYF

D: TRBD1
size: few
V: TRBV30
J: TRBJ2-1
DNA: TGTGCCTGGGTGGGACAGAGCAATGAGCAGTTCTTC
CDR3: CAWVGQSNEQFF

D: .
size: .
V: TRBV6-5
J: TRBJ2-7
DNA: TGTGCCAGCAGTTACAAGGCAGGGGACTACGAGCAGTACTTC
CDR3: CASSYKAGDYEQYF

D: .
size: .
V: TRBV7-3
J: TRBJ2-3
DNA: TGTGCCAGCAGCTTAAGCAGGGGTGGCACAGATACGCAGTATTTT
CDR3: CASSLSRGGTDTQYF

D: TRBD2
size: few
V: TRBV5-4
J: TRBJ2-3
DNA: TGTGCCAGCAGCAAAGGGACTAGCGGGGGGTTCACAGATACGCAGTATTTT
CDR3: CASSKGTSGGFTDTQYF

D: TRBD2
size: .
V: TRBV7-2
J: TRBJ2-2
DNA: TGTGCCAGCAGTCCTATTACGACGGGGGGAGGCGGGGAGCTGTTTTTT
CDR3: CASSPITTGGGGELFF

D: TRBD1
size: few
V: TRBV7-8
J: TRBJ2-7
DNA: TGTGCCAGCAGCTTAGATCGGACAGGGGTTGGCGAGCAGTACTTC
CDR3: CASSLDRTGVGEQYF

D: TRBD1
size: .
V: TRBV7-2
J: TRBJ2-7
DNA: TGTGCCAGCAGCTTAGCGGGACAGAAAGAATACGAGCAGTACTTC
CDR3: CASSLAGQKEYEQYF

D: .
size: few
V: TRBV7-2
J: TRBJ2-7
DNA: TGTGCCAGCAGCACCCGGGAAAACTACGAGCAGTACTTC
CDR3: CASSTRENYEQYF

D: .
size: .
V: TRBV5-1
J: TRBJ2-1
DNA: TGCGCCAGCAGCTTCCAGGGGATGTATGAGCAGTTCTTC
CDR3: CASSFQGMYEQFF

D: TRBD2
size: few
V: TRBV30
J: TRBJ2-1
DNA: TGTGCCTGGAGTGGAACGGGGACTAGCTACAATGAGCAGTTCTTC
CDR3: CAWSGTGTSYNEQFF

D: TRBD1
size: .
V: TRBV19
J: TRBJ1-5
DNA: TGTGCCAGTAGTGGAACAGGGGGTAGGCAGCCCCAGCATTTT
CDR3: CASSGTGGRQPQHF

D: TRBD2
size: .
V: TRBV5-1
J: TRBJ2-3
DNA: TGCGCCAGCAGCTTGGCTCTAGCGGGAGTGGGGGATACGCAGTATTTT
CDR3: CASSLALAGVGDTQYF

D: .
size: few
V: TRBV5-6
J: TRBJ2-1
DNA: TGTGCCAGCAGCTCAATAGTACGCCGCTCCTACAATGAGCAGTTCTTC
CDR3: CASSSIVRRSYNEQFF

D: TRBD1
size: few
V: TRBV6-6
J: TRBJ1-1
DNA: TGTGCCAGCAGTCCACAGGGGTGGGGCACTGAAGCTTTCTTT
CDR3: CASSPQGWGTEAFF

D: .
size: .
V: TRBV9
J: TRBJ2-2
DNA: TGTGCCAGCAGCGTAGGGCCGAACACCGGGGAGCTGTTTTTT
CDR3: CASSVGPNTGELFF

D: .
size: few
V: TRBV4-3
J: TRBJ1-2
DNA: TGCGCCAGCAGCCAAACAATTTGGGGGGACGGCTACACCTTC
CDR3: CASSQTIWGDGYTF

D: .
size: .
V: TRBV7-2
J: TRBJ2-7
DNA: TGTGCCAGCAGCTTAGTCGCCTACGAGCAGTACTTC
CDR3: CASSLVAYEQYF

D: .
size: .
V: TRBV19
J: TRBJ1-2
DNA: TGTGCCAGTACCGACCGGGACACGGGCCTGACTCGCGGCTACACCTTC
CDR3: CASTDRDTGLTRGYTF

D: .
size: .
V: TRBV6-1
J: TRBJ2-7
DNA: TGTGCCAGCAGTGAAAGCTACGGGGCCTACGAGCAGTACTTC
CDR3: CASSESYGAYEQYF

D: TRBD1
size: .
V: TRBV5-1
J: TRBJ2-5
DNA: TGCGCCAGCAGCCCCTCAACAGGGGAAGAGACCCAGTACTTC
CDR3: CASSPSTGEETQYF